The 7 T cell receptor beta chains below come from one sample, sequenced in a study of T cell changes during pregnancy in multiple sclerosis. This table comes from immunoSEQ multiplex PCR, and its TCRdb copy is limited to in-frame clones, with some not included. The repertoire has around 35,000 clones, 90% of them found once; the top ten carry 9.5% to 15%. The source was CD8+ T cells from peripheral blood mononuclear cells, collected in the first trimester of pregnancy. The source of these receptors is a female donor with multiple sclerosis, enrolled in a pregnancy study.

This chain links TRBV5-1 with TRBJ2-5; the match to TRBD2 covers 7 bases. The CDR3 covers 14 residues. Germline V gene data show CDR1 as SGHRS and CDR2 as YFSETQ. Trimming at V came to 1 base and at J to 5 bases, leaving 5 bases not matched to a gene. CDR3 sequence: CASSLWGGPETQYF. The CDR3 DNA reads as TGCGCCAGCAGCTTGTGGGGAGGGCCGGAGACCCAGTACTTC.

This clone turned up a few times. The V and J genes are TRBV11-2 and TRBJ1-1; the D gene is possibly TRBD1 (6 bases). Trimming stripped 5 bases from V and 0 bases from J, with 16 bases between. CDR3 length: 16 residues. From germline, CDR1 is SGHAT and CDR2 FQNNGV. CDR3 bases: TGTGCCAGCAGCCTCTGGGGTGGGGACATGAACACTGAAGCTTTCTTT. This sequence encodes CASSLWGGDMNTEAFF.

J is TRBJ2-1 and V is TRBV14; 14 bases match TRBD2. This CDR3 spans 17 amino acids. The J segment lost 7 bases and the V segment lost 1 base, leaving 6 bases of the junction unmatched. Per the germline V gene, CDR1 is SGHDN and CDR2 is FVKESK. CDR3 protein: CASSQVFRTSGRNEQFF. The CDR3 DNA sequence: TGTGCCAGCAGCCAAGTATTCCGGACTAGCGGGAGGAATGAGCAGTTCTTC.

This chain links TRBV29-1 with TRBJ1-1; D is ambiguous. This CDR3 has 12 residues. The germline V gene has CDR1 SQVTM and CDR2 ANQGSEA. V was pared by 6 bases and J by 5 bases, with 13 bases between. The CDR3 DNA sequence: TGCAGCGTCGTCATTCATGAGACTGAAGCTTTCTTT. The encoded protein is CSVVIHETEAFF.

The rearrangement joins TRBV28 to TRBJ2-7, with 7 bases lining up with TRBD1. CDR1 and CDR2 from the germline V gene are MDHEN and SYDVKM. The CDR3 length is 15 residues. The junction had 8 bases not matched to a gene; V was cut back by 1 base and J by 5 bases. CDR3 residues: CASSLSATGVNEQYF. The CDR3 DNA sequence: TGTGCCAGCAGTTTATCGGCCACAGGGGTGAACGAGCAGTACTTC.

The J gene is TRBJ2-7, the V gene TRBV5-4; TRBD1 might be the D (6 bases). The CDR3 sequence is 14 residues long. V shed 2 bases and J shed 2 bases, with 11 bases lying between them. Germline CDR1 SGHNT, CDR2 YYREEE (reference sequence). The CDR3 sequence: CASSLLGAAYEQYF. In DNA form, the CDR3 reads TGTGCCAGCAGCTTACTGGGGGCGGCCTACGAGCAGTACTTC.

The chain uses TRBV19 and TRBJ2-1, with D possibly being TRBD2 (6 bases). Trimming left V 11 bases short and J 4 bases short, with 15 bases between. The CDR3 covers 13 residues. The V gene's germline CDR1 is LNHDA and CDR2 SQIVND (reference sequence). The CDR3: CAASGSVYNEQFF. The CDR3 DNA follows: TGTGCCGCCTCCGGGAGTGTTTACAATGAGCAGTTCTTC.